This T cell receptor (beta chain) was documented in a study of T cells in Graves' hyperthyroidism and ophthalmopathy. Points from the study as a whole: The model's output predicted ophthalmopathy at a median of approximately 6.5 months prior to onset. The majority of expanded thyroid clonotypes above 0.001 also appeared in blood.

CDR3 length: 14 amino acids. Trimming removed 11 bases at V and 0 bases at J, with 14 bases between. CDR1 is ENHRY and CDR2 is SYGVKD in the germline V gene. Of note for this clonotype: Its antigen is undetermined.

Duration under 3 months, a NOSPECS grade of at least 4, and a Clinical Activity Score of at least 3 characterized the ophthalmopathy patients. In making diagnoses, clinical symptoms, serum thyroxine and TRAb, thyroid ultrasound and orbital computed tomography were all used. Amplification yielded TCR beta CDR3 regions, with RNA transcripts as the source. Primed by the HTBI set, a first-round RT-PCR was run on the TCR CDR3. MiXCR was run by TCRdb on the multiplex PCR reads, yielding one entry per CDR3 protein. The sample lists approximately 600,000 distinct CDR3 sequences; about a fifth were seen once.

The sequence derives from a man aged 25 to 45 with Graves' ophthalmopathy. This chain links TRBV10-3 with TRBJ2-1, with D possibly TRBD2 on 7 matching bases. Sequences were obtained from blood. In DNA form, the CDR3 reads TGTGCCGCGTCGGGGGGCAACTCCTACAATGAGCAGTTCTTC. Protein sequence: CAASGGNSYNEQFF.